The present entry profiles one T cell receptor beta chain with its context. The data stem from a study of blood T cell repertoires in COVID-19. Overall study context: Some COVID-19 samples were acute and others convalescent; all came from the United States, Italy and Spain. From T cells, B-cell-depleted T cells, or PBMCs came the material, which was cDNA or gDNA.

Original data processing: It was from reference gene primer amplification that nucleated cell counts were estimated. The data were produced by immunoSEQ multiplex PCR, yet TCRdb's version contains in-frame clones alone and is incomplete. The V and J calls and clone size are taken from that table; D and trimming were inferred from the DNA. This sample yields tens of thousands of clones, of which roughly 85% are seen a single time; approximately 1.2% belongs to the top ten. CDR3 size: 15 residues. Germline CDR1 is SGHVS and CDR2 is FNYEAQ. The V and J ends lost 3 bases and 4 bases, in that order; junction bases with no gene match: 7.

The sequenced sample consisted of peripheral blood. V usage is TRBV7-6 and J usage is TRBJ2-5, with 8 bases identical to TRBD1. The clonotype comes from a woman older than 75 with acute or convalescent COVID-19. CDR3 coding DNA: TGTGCCAGCAGCTTGAGGGGACAGGCGCGAGAGACCCAGTACTTC. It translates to CASSLRGQARETQYF.